This TCR beta chain came from a study of T-cell reconstitution after alpha-beta-depleted transplantation in children. From germline, CDR1 is SGHAT and CDR2 FQNNGV. This CDR3 has 11 amino acids. V was cut by 6 bases and J by 5 bases, with 7 bases left in between. The authors prepared the TCRbeta library with unique molecular identifiers. One entry per CDR3 protein results from TCRdb running MiXCR on the PCR reads. The top ten hold around 30% of the sample, which has approximately 400,000 distinct CDR3 sequences, around 16% seen once. Study-level findings and limits: The origin of alpha-beta T cells about two months after transplant was reportedly several hundred expanded graft clones.

As to this clonotype: The target antigen is unknown.

This sample comprised PBMCs, mostly from graft donor cells, obtained 360 days after TCRalphabeta/CD19-depleted stem cell transplant. The chain carries TRBV11-2 and TRBJ2-5; no definite D call. This TCR derives from a boy in the first two years of life who had a stem cell transplant for Wiskott-Aldrich syndrome, so the T cells may come from the graft donor. The CDR3 bases are TGTGCCAGCAGAAGGCGGGAGACCCAGTACTTC. Protein: CASRRRETQYF.